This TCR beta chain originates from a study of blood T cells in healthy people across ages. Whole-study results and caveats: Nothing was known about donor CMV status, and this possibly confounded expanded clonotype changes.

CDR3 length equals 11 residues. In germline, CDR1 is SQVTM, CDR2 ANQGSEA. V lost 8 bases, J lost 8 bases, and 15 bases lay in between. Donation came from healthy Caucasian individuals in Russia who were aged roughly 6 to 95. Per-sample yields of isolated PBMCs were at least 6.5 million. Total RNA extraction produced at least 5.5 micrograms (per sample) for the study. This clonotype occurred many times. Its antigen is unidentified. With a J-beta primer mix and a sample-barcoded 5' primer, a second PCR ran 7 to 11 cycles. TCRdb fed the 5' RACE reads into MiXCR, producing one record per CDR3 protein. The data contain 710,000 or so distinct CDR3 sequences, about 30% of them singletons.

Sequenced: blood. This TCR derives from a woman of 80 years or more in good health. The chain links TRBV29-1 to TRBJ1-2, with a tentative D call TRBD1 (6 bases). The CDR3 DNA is TGCAGCAGTTCAGGGGAAGGCGGCTACACCTTC. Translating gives CSSSGEGGYTF.